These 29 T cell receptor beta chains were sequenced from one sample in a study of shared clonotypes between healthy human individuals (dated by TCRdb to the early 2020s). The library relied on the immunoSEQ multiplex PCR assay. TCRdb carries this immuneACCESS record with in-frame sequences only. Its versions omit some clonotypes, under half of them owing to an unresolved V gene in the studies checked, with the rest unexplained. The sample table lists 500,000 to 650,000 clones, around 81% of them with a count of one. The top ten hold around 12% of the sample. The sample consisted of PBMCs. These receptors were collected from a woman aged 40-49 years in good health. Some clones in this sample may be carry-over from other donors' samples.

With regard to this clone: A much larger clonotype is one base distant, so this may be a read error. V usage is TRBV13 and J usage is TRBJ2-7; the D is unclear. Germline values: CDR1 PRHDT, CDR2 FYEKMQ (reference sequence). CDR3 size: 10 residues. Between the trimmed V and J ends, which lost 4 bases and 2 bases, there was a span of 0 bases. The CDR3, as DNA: TGTGCCAGCAGCTCCTACGAGCAGTACTTC. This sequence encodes CASSSYEQYF. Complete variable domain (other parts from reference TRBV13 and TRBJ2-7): AAGVIQSPRHLIKEKRETATLKCYPIPRHDTVYWYQQGPGQDPQFLISFYEKMQSDKGSIPDRFSAQQFSDYHSELNMSSLELGDSALYFCASSSYEQYFGPGTRLTVT.

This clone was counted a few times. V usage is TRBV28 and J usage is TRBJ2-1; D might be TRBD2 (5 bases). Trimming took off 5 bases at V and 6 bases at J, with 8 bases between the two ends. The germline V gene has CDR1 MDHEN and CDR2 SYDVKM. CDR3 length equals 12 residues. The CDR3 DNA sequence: TGTGCCAGCAGTCCGGGGTCCAATGAGCAGTTCTTC. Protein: CASSPGSNEQFF.

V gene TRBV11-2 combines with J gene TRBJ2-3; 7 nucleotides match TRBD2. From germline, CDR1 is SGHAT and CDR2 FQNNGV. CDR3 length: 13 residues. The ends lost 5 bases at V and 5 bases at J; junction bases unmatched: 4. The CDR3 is CASSLWGGDTQYF. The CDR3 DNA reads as TGTGCCAGCAGCCTTTGGGGGGGAGATACGCAGTATTTT.

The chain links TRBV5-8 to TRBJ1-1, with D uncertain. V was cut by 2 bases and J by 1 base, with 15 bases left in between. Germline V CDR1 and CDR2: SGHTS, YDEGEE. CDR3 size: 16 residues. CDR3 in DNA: TGTGCCAGCAGCTTAAGATCGCGGATCCGGAACACTGAAGCTTTCTTT. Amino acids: CASSLRSRIRNTEAFF.

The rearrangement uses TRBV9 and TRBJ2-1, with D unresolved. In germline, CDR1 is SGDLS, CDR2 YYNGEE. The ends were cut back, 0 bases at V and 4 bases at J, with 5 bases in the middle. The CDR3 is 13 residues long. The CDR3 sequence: CASSVDAYNEQFF. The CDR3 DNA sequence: TGTGCCAGCAGCGTAGACGCATACAATGAGCAGTTCTTC.

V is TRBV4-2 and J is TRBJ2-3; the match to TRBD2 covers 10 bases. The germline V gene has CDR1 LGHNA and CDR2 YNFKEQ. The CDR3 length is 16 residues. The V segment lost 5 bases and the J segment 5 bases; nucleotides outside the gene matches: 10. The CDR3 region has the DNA TGTGCCAGCAGCACATCCTCGGGACTAGCGTTAGATACGCAGTATTTT. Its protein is CASSTSSGLALDTQYF.

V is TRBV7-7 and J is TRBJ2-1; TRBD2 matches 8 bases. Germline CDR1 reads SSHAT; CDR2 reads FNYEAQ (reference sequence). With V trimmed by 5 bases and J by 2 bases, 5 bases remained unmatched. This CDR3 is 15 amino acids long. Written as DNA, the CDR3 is TGTGCCAGCAGCAGGAGCGGGAGTCCCTACAATGAGCAGTTCTTC. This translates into CASSRSGSPYNEQFF.

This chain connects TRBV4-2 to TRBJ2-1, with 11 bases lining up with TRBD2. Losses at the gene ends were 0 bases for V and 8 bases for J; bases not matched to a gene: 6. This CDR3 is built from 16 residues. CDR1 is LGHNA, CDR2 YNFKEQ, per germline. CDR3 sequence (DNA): TGTGCCAGCAGCCAAGATTTAGCGGGAGGGGGTTATGAGCAGTTCTTC. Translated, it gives CASSQDLAGGGYEQFF.

The CDR3 protein is CATSRGGSSGTGELFF. DNA of the CDR3: TGTGCCACCAGCAGAGGAGGCTCTTCGGGGACCGGGGAGCTGTTTTTT. The chain links TRBV15 to TRBJ2-2; D perhaps matches TRBD2 (5 bases). This CDR3 spans 16 amino acids. Germline CDR1 and CDR2: LNHNV and YYDKDF (reference sequence). Trimming shortened V by 1 base and J by 5 bases, and 14 bases separated the two germline ends.

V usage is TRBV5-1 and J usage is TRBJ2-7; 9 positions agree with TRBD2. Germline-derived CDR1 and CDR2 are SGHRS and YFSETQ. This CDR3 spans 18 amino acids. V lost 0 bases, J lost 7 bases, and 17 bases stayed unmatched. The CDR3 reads CASSLASSGNRLLGEQYF. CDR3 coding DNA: TGCGCCAGCAGCTTGGCTTCTAGCGGGAACCGGCTCTTAGGGGAGCAGTACTTC.

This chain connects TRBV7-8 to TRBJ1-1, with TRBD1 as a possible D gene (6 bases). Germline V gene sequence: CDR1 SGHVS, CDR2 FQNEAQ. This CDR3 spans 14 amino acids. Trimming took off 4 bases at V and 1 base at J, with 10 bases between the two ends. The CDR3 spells CASSYQQGNTEAFF. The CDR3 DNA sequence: TGTGCCAGCAGCTACCAACAGGGGAACACTGAAGCTTTCTTT.

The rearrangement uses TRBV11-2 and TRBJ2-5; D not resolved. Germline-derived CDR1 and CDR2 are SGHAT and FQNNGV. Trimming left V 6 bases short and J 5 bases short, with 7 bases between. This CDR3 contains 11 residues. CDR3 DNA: TGTGCCAGCAGGACCGGGGAGACCCAGTACTTC. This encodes CASRTGETQYF.

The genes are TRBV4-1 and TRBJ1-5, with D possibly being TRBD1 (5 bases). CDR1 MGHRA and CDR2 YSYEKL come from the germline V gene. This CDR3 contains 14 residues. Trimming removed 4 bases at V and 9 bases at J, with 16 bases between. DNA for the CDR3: TGCGCCAGCAGCCTAATCCCCGGGGACCCGCCCCAGCATTTT. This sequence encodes CASSLIPGDPPQHF.

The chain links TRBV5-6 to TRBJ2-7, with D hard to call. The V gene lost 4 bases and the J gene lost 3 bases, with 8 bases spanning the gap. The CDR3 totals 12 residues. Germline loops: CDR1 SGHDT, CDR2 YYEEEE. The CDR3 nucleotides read TGTGCCAGCAGCCGGGCCAACTACGAGCAGTACTTC. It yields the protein CASSRANYEQYF.

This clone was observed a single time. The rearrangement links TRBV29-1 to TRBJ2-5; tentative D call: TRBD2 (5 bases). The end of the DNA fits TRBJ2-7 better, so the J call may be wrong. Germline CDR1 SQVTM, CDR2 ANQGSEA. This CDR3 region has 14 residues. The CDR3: CSVGQRSLSYEQYF. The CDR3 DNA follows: TGCAGCGTGGGCCAGCGGTCCCTTTCCTACGAGCAGTACTTC.

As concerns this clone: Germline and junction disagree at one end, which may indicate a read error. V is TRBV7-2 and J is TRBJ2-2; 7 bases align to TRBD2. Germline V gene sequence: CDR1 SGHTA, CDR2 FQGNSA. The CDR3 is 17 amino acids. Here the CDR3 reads CASSLQSGTILTGGLFF. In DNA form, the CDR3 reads TGTGCCAGCAGCTTACAGTCAGGGACTATCCTCACCGGGGGGCTGTTTTTT.

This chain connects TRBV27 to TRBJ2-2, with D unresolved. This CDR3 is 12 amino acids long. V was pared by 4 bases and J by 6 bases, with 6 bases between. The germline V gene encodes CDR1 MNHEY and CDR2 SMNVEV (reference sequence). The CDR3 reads CASSSPPGELFF. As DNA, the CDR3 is TGTGCCAGCAGTTCCCCCCCCGGGGAGCTGTTTTTT.

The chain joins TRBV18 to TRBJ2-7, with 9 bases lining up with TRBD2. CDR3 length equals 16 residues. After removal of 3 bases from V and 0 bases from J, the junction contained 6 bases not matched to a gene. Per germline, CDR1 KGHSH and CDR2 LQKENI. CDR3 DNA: TGTGCCAGCTCACCGAGACCGGGACTAGCCTCCTACGAGCAGTACTTC. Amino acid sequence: CASSPRPGLASYEQYF.

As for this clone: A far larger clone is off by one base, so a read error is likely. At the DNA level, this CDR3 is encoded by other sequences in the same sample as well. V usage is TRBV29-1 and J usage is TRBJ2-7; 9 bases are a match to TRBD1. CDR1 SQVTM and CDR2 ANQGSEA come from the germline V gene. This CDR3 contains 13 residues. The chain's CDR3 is CSATGQGGHEQYF. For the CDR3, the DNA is TGCAGTGCGACGGGACAGGGAGGGCACGAGCAGTACTTC.

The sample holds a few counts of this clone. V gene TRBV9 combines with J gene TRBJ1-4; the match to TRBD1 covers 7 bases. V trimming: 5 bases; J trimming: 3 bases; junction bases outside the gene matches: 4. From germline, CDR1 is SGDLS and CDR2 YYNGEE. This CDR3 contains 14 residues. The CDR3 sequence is CASSRTGANEKLFF. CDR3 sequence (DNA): TGTGCCAGCAGTCGGACAGGCGCTAATGAAAAACTGTTTTTT.

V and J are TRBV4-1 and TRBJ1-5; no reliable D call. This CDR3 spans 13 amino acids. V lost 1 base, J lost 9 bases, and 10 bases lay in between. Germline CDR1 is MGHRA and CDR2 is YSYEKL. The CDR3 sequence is CASSQGPGWPQHF. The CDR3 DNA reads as TGCGCCAGCAGCCAAGGACCTGGGTGGCCCCAGCATTTT.

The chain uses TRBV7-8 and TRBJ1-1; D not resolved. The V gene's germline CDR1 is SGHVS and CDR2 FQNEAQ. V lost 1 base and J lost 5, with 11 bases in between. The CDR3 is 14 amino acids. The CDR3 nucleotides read TGTGCCAGCAGCTTAGTATCGGCGGAGACTGAAGCTTTCTTT. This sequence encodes CASSLVSAETEAFF.

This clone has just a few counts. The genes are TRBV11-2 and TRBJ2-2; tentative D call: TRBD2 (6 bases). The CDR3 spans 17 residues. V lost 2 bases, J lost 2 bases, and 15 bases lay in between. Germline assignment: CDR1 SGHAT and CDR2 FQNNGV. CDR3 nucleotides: TGTGCCAGCAGCTTAAGCGGGTCGACGGTTAACACCGGGGAGCTGTTTTTT. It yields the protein CASSLSGSTVNTGELFF.

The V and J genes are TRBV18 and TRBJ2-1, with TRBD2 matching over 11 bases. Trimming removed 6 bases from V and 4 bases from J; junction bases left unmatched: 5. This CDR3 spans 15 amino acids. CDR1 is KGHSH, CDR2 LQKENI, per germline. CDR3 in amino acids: CASSVAGGPYNEQFF. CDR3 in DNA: TGTGCCAGCTCCGTAGCGGGAGGGCCTTACAATGAGCAGTTCTTC.

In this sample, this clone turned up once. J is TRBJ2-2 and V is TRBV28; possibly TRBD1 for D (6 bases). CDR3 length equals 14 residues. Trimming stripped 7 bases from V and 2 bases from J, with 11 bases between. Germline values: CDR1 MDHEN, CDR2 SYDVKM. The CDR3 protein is CASTETGNTGELFF. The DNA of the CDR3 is TGTGCCAGCACCGAGACAGGAAACACCGGGGAGCTGTTTTTT.

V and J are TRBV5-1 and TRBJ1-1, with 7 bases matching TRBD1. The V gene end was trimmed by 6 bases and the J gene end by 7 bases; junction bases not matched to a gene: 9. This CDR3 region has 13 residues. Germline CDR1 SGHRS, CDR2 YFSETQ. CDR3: CASNLGQGGEAFF. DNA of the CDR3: TGCGCCAGCAACCTGGGGCAGGGGGGTGAAGCTTTCTTT.

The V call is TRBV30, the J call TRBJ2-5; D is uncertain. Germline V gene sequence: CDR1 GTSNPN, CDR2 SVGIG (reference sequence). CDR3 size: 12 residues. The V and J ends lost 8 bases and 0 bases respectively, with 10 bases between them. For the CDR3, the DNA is TGTGCCCATCAGAGCAACCAAGAGACCCAGTACTTC. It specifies CAHQSNQETQYF. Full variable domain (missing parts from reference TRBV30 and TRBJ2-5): SQTIHQWPATLVQPVGSPLSLECTVEGTSNPNLYWYRQAAGRGLQLLFYSVGIGQISSEVPQNLSASRPQDRQFILSSKKLLLSDSGFYLCAHQSNQETQYFGPGTRLLVL.

Here the CDR3 DNA reads TGTGCCAGCAGTTACTCGAAGGACGGAGGATACGAGCAGTACTTC. This sequence encodes CASSYSKDGGYEQYF. This chain connects TRBV6-5 to TRBJ2-7; weak D call: TRBD2 (5 bases). Between the trimmed V and J ends, which lost 0 bases and 4 bases, there was a span of 13 bases. CDR3 length: 15 amino acids. The V gene's germline CDR1 is MNHEY and CDR2 SVGAGI.

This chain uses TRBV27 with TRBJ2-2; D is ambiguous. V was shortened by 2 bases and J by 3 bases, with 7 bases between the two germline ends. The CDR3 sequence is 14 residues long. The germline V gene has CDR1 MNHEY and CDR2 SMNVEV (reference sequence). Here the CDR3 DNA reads TGTGCCAGCAGTTTAGTCGGGTACACCGGGGAGCTGTTTTTT. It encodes CASSLVGYTGELFF.